The next 22 T cell receptor beta chains were all read from a single sample in a study of cytomegalovirus exposure and HLA in healthy donors (dated by TCRdb to the late 2010s). Libraries were constructed by the immunoSEQ multiplex PCR assay. This immuneACCESS table, as held by TCRdb, lists in-frame sequences with V and J called but not all clones. Of the missing ones, under half trace to an unresolved V gene in checked studies; the others have no known cause. The sample table shows under 100,000 clones, and roughly 96% are seen once. The ten largest clones take up less than 0.8% of the sample. Material for sequencing was PBMCs. These receptors all stem from a man aged 18-30 years in good health and CMV-seronegative.

The genes are TRBV30 and TRBJ2-1; D not resolved. The V gene's germline CDR1 is GTSNPN and CDR2 SVGIG (reference sequence). V gave up 7 bases and J gave up 2 bases, with 12 bases separating them. The CDR3 is made up of 13 amino acids. The CDR3 loop is CAFRLNAYNEQFF. Written as DNA, the CDR3 is TGTGCCTTCCGGTTGAACGCCTACAATGAGCAGTTCTTC.

The chain joins TRBV6-1 to TRBJ2-7; 7 nucleotides match TRBD2. V shed 5 bases and J 0 bases; nucleotides not matched to a gene: 1. The germline V gene encodes CDR1 MNHNS and CDR2 SASEGT. The CDR3 spans 13 residues. The CDR3 protein is CASSTSASYEQYV. The CDR3 DNA follows: TGTGCCAGCAGTACTAGCGCCTCCTACGAGCAGTACGTC.

V and J are TRBV5-1 and TRBJ2-5, with a tentative D call TRBD1 (8 bases). Per germline, CDR1 SGHRS and CDR2 YFSETQ. Trimming removed 0 bases from V and 3 bases from J, with 12 bases in between. This CDR3 has 15 amino acids. The CDR3 loop is CASSLGQGREETQYF. In DNA form, the CDR3 reads TGCGCCAGCAGCTTGGGACAGGGGAGGGAAGAGACCCAGTACTTC.

V is TRBV9 and J is TRBJ2-6, with 9 bases that match TRBD1. CDR3 length: 18 residues. Germline values: CDR1 SGDLS, CDR2 YYNGEE. The J segment lost 2 bases and the V segment lost 4 bases, leaving 10 bases of the junction unmatched. The CDR3 loop is CASSFRDRDITGANVLTF. For the CDR3, the DNA is TGTGCCAGCAGCTTTAGGGACAGGGACATCACTGGGGCCAACGTCCTGACTTTC.

The chain couples TRBV5-4 to TRBJ1-1; 9 bases are shared with TRBD1. V gave up 5 bases and J gave up 3 bases; unmatched junction bases: 5. CDR1 SGHNT and CDR2 YYREEE come from the germline V gene (reference sequence). The CDR3 spans 14 residues. CDR3 amino acids: CASSYRGQDTEAFF. As DNA, the CDR3 is TGTGCCAGCAGTTACAGGGGGCAGGACACTGAAGCTTTCTTT.

This clone has only one observation. The chain links TRBV6-5 to TRBJ1-2; the match to TRBD1 covers 8 bases. The CDR3 covers 15 residues. The V gene's germline CDR1 is MNHEY and CDR2 SVGAGI. J gave up 8 bases and V 2 bases, and 10 bases lay outside the gene matches. CDR3 protein: CASSYRQGQGVGYTF. CDR3 DNA: TGTGCCAGCAGTTACCGACAGGGGCAGGGAGTCGGCTACACCTTC.

The J gene is TRBJ1-4, the V gene TRBV6-1; D perhaps matches TRBD1 (5 bases). The CDR3 is 16 amino acids. V was cut by 4 bases and J by 0 bases, with 12 bases left in between. The germline V gene encodes CDR1 MNHNS and CDR2 SASEGT. The CDR3 sequence: CASSVTDEATNEKLFF. In DNA form, the CDR3 reads TGTGCCAGCAGTGTGACAGATGAAGCAACTAATGAAAAACTGTTTTTT.

The V and J genes are TRBV5-4 and TRBJ2-1; weak D call: TRBD1 (6 bases). Germline V gives CDR1 SGHNT, CDR2 YYREEE (reference sequence). V gave up 2 bases and J gave up 9 bases, with 15 bases separating them. The CDR3 runs 14 residues. Here the CDR3 DNA reads TGTGCCAGCAGCTTCAGGACAGTCGATAGTGAGCAGTTCTTC. Translated: CASSFRTVDSEQFF. Combining the CDR3 with reference TRBV5-4 and TRBJ2-1 gives the whole variable domain ETGVTQSPTHLIKTRGQQVTLRCSSQSGHNTVSWYQQALGQGPQFIFQYYREEENGRGNFPPRFSGLQFPNYSSELNVNALELDDSALYLCASSFRTVDSEQFFGPGTRLTVL.

This chain uses TRBV30 with TRBJ2-2; possible D gene TRBD2, 5 bases. This CDR3 is 14 amino acids long. V was trimmed by 1 base and J by 0 bases, leaving 6 bases between them. Germline CDR1 GTSNPN, CDR2 SVGIG (reference sequence). This chain's CDR3 is CAWSGGTNTGELFF. CDR3 nucleotide sequence: TGTGCCTGGAGTGGAGGGACGAACACCGGGGAGCTGTTTTTT.

This clone was picked up one time. This chain uses TRBV28 with TRBJ1-5; no definite D call. This CDR3 spans 12 amino acids. Germline CDR1 MDHEN, CDR2 SYDVKM. V was clipped by 9 bases and J by 9 bases, with 15 bases between them. The DNA for the CDR3 is TGTGCCAGTTCTTCCCAGTTTCGGCCCCAGCATTTT. It specifies CASSSQFRPQHF. Supplemented by reference TRBV28 and TRBJ1-5, the full variable domain reads DVKVTQSSRYLVKRTGEKVFLECVQDMDHENMFWYRQDPGLGLRLIYFSYDVKMKEKGDIPEGYSVSREKKERFSLILESASTNQTSMYLCASSSQFRPQHFGDGTRLSIL.

This rearrangement joins TRBV1 to TRBJ2-1; the D segment call TRBD1 is taken from the table without a DNA check. TRBV1 is designated a pseudogene. The CDR3 consists of 16 residues. The CDR3: CTSRPYKNPYDNEQFF. The CDR3 bases are TGCACCAGCAGGCCTTACAAAAACCCGTACGACAATGAGCAGTTCTTC.

The chain employs TRBV30 and TRBJ2-2, with D possibly matching TRBD2 (5 bases). Trimming shortened V by 4 bases and J by 7 bases, and 22 bases separated the two germline ends. This CDR3 spans 16 amino acids. Germline V lookup: CDR1 GTSNPN, CDR2 SVGIG (reference sequence). The CDR3 protein is CAWTAGEVSPGGELFF. The CDR3, as DNA: TGTGCCTGGACTGCGGGTGAGGTGTCCCCAGGCGGGGAGCTGTTTTTT.

DNA for the CDR3: TGTGCCAGTAGTATAGATCGAGACAGGGTAAATACCGGGGAGCTGTTTTTT. Protein sequence: CASSIDRDRVNTGELFF. V and J are TRBV19 and TRBJ2-2; 7 bases are shared with TRBD1. The germline V gene encodes CDR1 LNHDA and CDR2 SQIVND (reference sequence). CDR3 length: 17 residues. Unmatched junction bases numbered 9, after V lost 0 bases and J lost 5 bases.

V gene TRBV6-6 combines with J gene TRBJ2-7; 12 bases fit TRBD1. The junction had 3 bases not matched to a gene; V was cut back by 6 bases and J by 6 bases. The length of the CDR3 is 13 residues. Germline V gene data show CDR1 as MNHNY and CDR2 as SVGAGI (reference sequence). CDR3 sequence (DNA): TGTGCCAGCAGCAGGGACAGGGGGCGCGAGCAGTACTTC. Protein product: CASSRDRGREQYF.

J is TRBJ2-5 and V is TRBV6-1; TRBD1 agrees at 10 bases. Trimming at V came to 6 bases and at J to 3 bases, leaving 7 bases not matched to a gene. From germline, CDR1 is MNHNS and CDR2 SASEGT. The CDR3 is 15 residues long. Here the CDR3 DNA reads TGTGCCAGCAGAAAGGGCGGGACAGGGGAAGAGACCCAGTACTTC. As protein: CASRKGGTGEETQYF.

This clone was found once. The gene calls are TRBV6-5 and TRBJ1-2, with D unresolved. CDR1 MNHEY and CDR2 SVGAGI come from the germline V gene. Between the trimmed V and J ends, which lost 8 bases and 9 bases, there was a span of 10 bases. The CDR3 runs to 10 residues. As DNA, the CDR3 is TGTGCCAGCCAAACAACCCGCTACACCTTC. It translates to CASQTTRYTF.

Only one count was recorded for this clone. This sequence joins TRBV29-1 and TRBJ2-1, with D perhaps TRBD1 (6 bases). Germline CDR1 and CDR2: SQVTM and ANQGSEA. The CDR3 spans 13 residues. Trimming removed 4 bases at V and 0 bases at J, with 7 bases between. Here the CDR3 DNA reads TGCAGCGTTGTACAGGGCTCCTACAATGAGCAGTTCTTC. Its protein is CSVVQGSYNEQFF.

This clone was seen a single time. This chain links TRBV19 with TRBJ2-1, with D possibly matching TRBD2 (6 bases). Trimming took 3 bases from V and 6 from J, leaving 18 bases between them. The germline CDR1 and CDR2 sequences are LNHDA and SQIVND (reference sequence). The CDR3 loop spans 16 amino acids. DNA of the CDR3: TGTGCCAGTAGTATGAAGGGGCGGGGCTCGACCAATGAGCAGTTCTTC. Its protein is CASSMKGRGSTNEQFF.

The chain employs TRBV6-1 and TRBJ2-5, with TRBD2 as a possible D gene (5 bases). In germline, CDR1 is MNHNS, CDR2 SASEGT. This CDR3 region has 13 residues. Trimming shortened V by 4 bases and J by 5 bases, and 11 bases separated the two germline ends. The CDR3 sequence: CASSGRRWETQYF. CDR3 in DNA: TGTGCCAGCAGTGGTAGGAGGTGGGAGACCCAGTACTTC.

The chain is built from TRBV11-2 and TRBJ2-2; 11 nucleotides line up with TRBD1. V dropped 5 bases and J dropped 7; count of bases not matched to a gene: 9. Per germline, CDR1 SGHAT and CDR2 FQNNGV. The CDR3 runs 16 residues. The CDR3 region is CASSRRTGGIFGELFF. The CDR3 nucleotides are TGTGCCAGCAGCAGGAGGACAGGGGGCATATTCGGGGAGCTGTTTTTT.

J is TRBJ1-1 and V is TRBV15, with TRBD1 matching over 8 bases. The V and J ends lost 5 bases and 0 bases, in that order; junction bases with no gene match: 11. Looked up from germline, CDR1 is LNHNV and CDR2 is YYDKDF (reference sequence). This CDR3 contains 17 residues. The CDR3 coding sequence is TGTGCCACCAGCGGTGACAGGGGCCAGACCATGAACACTGAAGCTTTCTTT. Its translation is CATSGDRGQTMNTEAFF.

The chain carries TRBV29-1 and TRBJ1-4; 8 bases are shared with TRBD1. The length of the CDR3 is 13 residues. J lost 8 bases, V lost 7 bases, and 9 bases had no gene match. The V gene's germline CDR1 is SQVTM and CDR2 ANQGSEA. CDR3 nucleotide sequence: TGCAGCGCCGCGACAGGGGCCGGAGAAAAACTGTTTTTT. Protein: CSAATGAGEKLFF.